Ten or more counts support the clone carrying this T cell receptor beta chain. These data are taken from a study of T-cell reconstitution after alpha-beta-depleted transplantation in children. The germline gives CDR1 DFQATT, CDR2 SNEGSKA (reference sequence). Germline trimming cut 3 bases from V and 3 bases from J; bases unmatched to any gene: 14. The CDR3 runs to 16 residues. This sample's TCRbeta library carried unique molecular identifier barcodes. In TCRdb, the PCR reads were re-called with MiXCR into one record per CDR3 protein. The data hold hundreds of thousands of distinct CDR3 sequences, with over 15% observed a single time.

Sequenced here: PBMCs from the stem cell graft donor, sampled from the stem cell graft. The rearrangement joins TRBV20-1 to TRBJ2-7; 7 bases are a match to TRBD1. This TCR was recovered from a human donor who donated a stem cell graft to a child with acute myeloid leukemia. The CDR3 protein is CSARTYRGPSSYEQYF. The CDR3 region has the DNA TGCAGTGCTAGGACCTACAGGGGCCCCTCGAGCTACGAGCAGTACTTC.